This TCR beta chain was captured in a study of response to subunit inactivated influenza vaccine. Overall study findings and caveats: Researchers suggested that each seasonal influenza vaccination recruits few new T cells.

The CDR3 runs to 15 residues. Germline loops: CDR1 MNHEY, CDR2 SVGEGT. V gave up 2 bases and J gave up 0 bases, with 8 bases separating them. Concerning this clonotype itself: The antigen is undetermined.

Via MiXCR, TCRdb re-called the RT-PCR reads, giving one row per CDR3 protein. This table has some 850,000 distinct CDR3 sequences, about a fifth appearing once. The chain carries TRBV6-2 or TRBV6-3 and TRBJ1-5; weak D call: TRBD1 (5 bases). The receptor's source is a man aged 50 to 60 who received an inactivated influenza vaccine. Sequenced here: PBMCs from blood, sampled about 5 days after vaccination. The CDR3 loop reads CASSYVGDSNQPQHF. As DNA, the CDR3 is TGTGCCAGCAGTTACGTGGGGGATAGCAATCAGCCCCAGCATTTT.